This T cell receptor beta chain emerged from a study of identical twins. TCRdb redid the calling of the 5' RACE reads with MiXCR, one entry per CDR3 protein. The sample holds roughly 690,000 distinct CDR3 sequences, roughly 6% seen once. In germline, CDR1 is MDHEN, CDR2 SYDVKM. CDR3 size: 14 residues. Trimming took 3 bases from V and 8 from J, leaving 14 bases between them. The chain combines TRBV28 with TRBJ2-1; a possible D gene is TRBD1 (6 bases). The receptor was isolated from a man between 18 and 29 years old in good health. The sequenced sample was naive T cells sorted from blood. Here the CDR3 reads CASSFQGKPYEQFF. DNA for the CDR3: TGTGCCAGCAGTTTCCAGGGGAAACCCTATGAGCAGTTCTTC.